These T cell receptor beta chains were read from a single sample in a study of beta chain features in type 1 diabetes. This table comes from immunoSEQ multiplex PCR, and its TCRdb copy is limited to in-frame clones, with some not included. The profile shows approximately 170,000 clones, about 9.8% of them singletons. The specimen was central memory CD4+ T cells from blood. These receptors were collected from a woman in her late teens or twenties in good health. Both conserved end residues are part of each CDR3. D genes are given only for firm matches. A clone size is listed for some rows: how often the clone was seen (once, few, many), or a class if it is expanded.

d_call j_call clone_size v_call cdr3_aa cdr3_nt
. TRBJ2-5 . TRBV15 CATSIAGSTRQETQYF TGTGCCACCAGCATAGCTGGGAGCACACGTCAAGAGACCCAGTACTTC
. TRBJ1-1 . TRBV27 CASSRQSGTEAFF TGTGCCAGCTCCCGACAGAGTGGCACTGAAGCTTTCTTT
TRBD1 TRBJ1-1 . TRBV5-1 CASSGTANTEAFF TGCGCCAGTTCCGGGACAGCGAACACTGAAGCTTTCTTT
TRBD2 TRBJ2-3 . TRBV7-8 CASSLVLAVTSTDTQYF TGTGCCAGCAGCTTAGTACTAGCGGTTACTAGCACAGATACGCAGTATTTT
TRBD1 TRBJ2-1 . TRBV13 CASSGQGNEQFF TGTGCCAGCAGTGGACAGGGAAATGAGCAGTTCTTC
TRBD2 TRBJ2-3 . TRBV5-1 CASSPGLAGADTQYF TGCGCCAGCAGCCCGGGACTAGCGGGAGCAGATACGCAGTATTTT
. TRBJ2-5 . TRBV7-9 CASSSDSQETQYF TGTGCCAGCAGCTCGGACTCCCAAGAGACCCAGTACTTC
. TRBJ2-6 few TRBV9 CASSVDSTTGANVLTF TGTGCCAGCAGCGTAGATTCGACTACTGGGGCCAACGTCCTGACTTTC
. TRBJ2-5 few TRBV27 CASSPRYPKETQYF TGTGCCAGCAGTCCCCGGTACCCCAAGGAGACCCAGTACTTC
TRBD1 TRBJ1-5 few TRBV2 CASSEADRGNQPQHF TGTGCCAGCAGTGAAGCCGACAGGGGCAATCAGCCCCAGCATTTT
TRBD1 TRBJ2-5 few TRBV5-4 CASSLDRVETQYF TGTGCCAGCAGTCTGGACAGGGTGGAGACCCAGTACTTC
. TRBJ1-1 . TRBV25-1 CASSGSSGTEAFF TGTGCCAGCAGTGGTAGTTCGGGGACTGAAGCTTTCTTT
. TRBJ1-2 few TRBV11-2 CASSSLGADGYTF TGTGCCAGCAGTTCTTTAGGGGCGGATGGCTACACCTTC
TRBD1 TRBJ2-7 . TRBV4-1 CASSQERGLGQYF TGTGCCAGCAGCCAAGAGAGGGGGCTCGGACAGTACTTC
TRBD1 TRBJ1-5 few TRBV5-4 CASSLGAGGNQPQHF TGTGCCAGCAGCTTGGGGGCAGGGGGGAATCAGCCCCAGCATTTT
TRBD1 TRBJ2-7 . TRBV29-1 CSVDTGQGGGYEQYF TGCAGCGTTGATACTGGACAGGGAGGCGGCTACGAGCAGTACTTC
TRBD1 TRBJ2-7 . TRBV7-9 CASSWGTGDRNEQYF TGTGCCAGCAGCTGGGGGACAGGCGACAGGAACGAGCAGTACTTC
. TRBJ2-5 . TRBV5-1 CASSLHPGETQYF TGCGCCAGCAGCCTTCACCCCGGAGAGACCCAGTACTTC
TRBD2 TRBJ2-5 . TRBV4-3 CASSQDHGLAGAQYF TGCGCCAGCAGCCAAGATCACGGGCTAGCGGGGGCCCAGTACTTC
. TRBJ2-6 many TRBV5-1 CASSFEGAGANVLTF TGCGCCAGCAGCTTCGAGGGGGCTGGGGCCAACGTCCTGACTTTC
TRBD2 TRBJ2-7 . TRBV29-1 CSVRAGAGYEQYF TGCAGCGTTCGGGCGGGAGCGGGATACGAGCAGTACTTC
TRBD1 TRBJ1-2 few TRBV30 CAWETGTYGYTF TGTGCCTGGGAGACAGGGACTTATGGCTACACCTTC